The following is a T cell receptor beta chain sequence with its context. It lacks a known antigen. It has no much larger one-base neighbor in the sample; base qualities were not kept. Each donor gave one peripheral blood draw, averaging about 100 mL, which was collected into heparinised tubes. A BD FACSAria II was used to sort naive, central memory, regulatory and stem cell-like memory CD4+ T cells with a panel that included CD45RO, CCR7, CD25, CD127, CD95 and CD27. Every sorted population had a purity above 95%. Right away, PBMCs were isolated by Lymphoprep density gradient centrifugation and were stained directly, with no culture step. Samples were stained and sorted in pairs, with one healthy donor and one patient per experiment, so that batch effects were minimized. All of the isolated RNA was reverse transcribed with the High Capacity cDNA Reverse Transcription Kit, so expressed TCRB transcripts were sequenced. Naive, central memory and regulatory T cell samples underwent deep immunoSEQ sequencing, averaging roughly 3.4 million total reads per sample. Sorted cells were lysed in RLT buffer, and RNA was extracted using DNase-treated RNeasy Micro or Mini kits according to cell number. To prevent cross-contamination, each cell subset was processed individually, whereas patient and healthy donor samples were processed jointly. Using the immunoSEQ multiplex PCR, TCRB sequences were amplified from cDNA into 87-bp fragments spanning the CDR3 region. Amplicons were sequenced on the Illumina HiSeq platform. The authors processed their data as follows. PCR bias was computationally corrected using synthetic template baselines, reads within Hamming distance 2 were collapsed, and singletons that could not be merged were discarded. Reads were aligned to IMGT to assign V, D and J genes, CDR3 length, and insertions or deletions at six rearrangement sites. Within each subset, clonotype counts were normalized to the number of sorted cells before true diversity and Gini coefficients were calculated with the tcR R package. Repertoire sharing was quantified using the overlap coefficient calculated on TCRB nucleotide sequences. Out-of-frame TCRB sequences from naive cells were analyzed as a proxy for the pre-selection repertoire. TCRdb took this table from immuneACCESS and kept in-frame rearrangements with V and J called. Such tables lack part of the clones; where checked against another copy, unresolved V genes explain under half of the gap, and the rest is unexplained. The D gene and trimming were derived from the DNA, and the V and J assignments and clone size from that table. This sample is represented by hundreds of thousands of clones; approximately 30% of them were singletons. More than 0.055% of the sample rests with the top ten.

The sample is drawn from a study of beta chain features in type 1 diabetes (dated 2018 in TCRdb). In terms of the full investigation: Mean age, gender distribution, total cell number and subset yield did not differ between patients and healthy donors. A total of roughly 100 million sorted cells were examined across all samples, and the number of cells per subset was strongly correlated with RNA yield. In the study, recently diagnosed type 1 diabetes patients and matched healthy donors were compared on the TCRB repertoires of their sorted circulating CD4+ T cell subsets. Whereas all 30 or so donors provided naive and central memory subsets, regulatory and stem cell-like memory subsets were isolated from just 8 patients and roughly 8 healthy donors.

Beyond this particular receptor, the publication reports: Sequencing cDNA rather than genomic DNA could over-represent highly expressing activated cells, although activation and CD3 levels did not differ between groups. Only small numbers of individuals were included in the HLA sub-analyses, which left unresolved whether HLA type had any influence on TCRB rearrangement. At VDJ recombination sites, type 1 diabetes patients had fewer insertions and more deleted nucleotides, which implies abnormalities in thymic rearrangement. PCR may preferentially amplify shorter templates, but because patient and control samples were amplified and corrected together, any resulting skew would affect both groups equally. The naive, central memory and regulatory TCRB repertoires appeared to resemble one another more closely among patients than among healthy donors. A moderate but significant shortening of TCRB CDR3 length was observed in type 1 diabetes patients in all four CD4+ subsets.

The CDR3 spans 16 residues, from the cysteine through the phenylalanine. Only the CDR3 portion is preserved as DNA: 48 bases, with reading frame beginning at the first base. Germline trimming: 1 base from V, 5 bases from J; junction bases outside gene matches: 8. CDR1 is given as LGHNA and CDR2 as YNFKEQ, both from the germline V gene. Sequenced: naive CD4+ T cells from blood. What this sample's cell subset or site label stands for: true naive CD4+ T cells. The chain couples TRBV4-2 to TRBJ2-3; 8 of the junction bases match TRBD2. The source is a man aged 18 to 35 in good health. The DNA reads TGTGCCAGCAGCCAAGTGGGCCGGGAGGGTGAAGATACGCAGTATTTT. It translates as CASSQVGREGEDTQYF.